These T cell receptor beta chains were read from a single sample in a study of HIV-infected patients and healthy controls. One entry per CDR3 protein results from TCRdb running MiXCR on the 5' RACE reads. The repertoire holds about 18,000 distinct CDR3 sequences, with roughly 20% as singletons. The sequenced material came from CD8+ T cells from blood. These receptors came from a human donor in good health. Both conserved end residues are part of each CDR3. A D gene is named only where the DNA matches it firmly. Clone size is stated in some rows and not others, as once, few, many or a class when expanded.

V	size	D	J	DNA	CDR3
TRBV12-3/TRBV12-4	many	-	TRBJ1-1	TGTGCCAGCAGTTTTCGGGACACCGACACTGAAGCTTTCTTT	CASSFRDTDTEAFF
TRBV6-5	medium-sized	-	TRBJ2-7	TGTGCCAGCAGTTACTCTAGGGCAGCCTACGAGCAGTACTTC	CASSYSRAAYEQYF
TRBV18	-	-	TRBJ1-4	TGTGCCAGCTCACCATCGGGGGATGTGGGTGAAAAACTGTTTTTT	CASSPSGDVGEKLFF
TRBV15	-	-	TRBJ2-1	TGTGCCACCAGCAGAGATGGGAATAGCGGCAATGAGCAGTTCTTC	CATSRDGNSGNEQFF
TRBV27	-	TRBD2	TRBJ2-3	TGTGCCAGCAGTTCGGGACTAGCGGCTAGCACAGATACGCAGTATTTT	CASSSGLAASTDTQYF
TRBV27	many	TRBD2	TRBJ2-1	TGTGCCAGCAGTTTATCTAGGGGCGGGAGTAACGATGAGCAGTTCTTC	CASSLSRGGSNDEQFF
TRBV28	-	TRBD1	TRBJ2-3	TGTGCCAGCAGTTTAGACGGGACAGGGTACGGAGATACGCAGTATTTT	CASSLDGTGYGDTQYF
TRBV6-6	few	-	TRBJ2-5	TGTGCCAGCAGTTACTCGAGGGAGACCCAGTACTTC	CASSYSRETQYF
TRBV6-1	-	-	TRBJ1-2	TGTGCCAGCAGCCCCATGGGCGGAAACTATGGCTACACCTTC	CASSPMGGNYGYTF
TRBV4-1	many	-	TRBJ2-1	TGCGCCAGCAGCCAAGCGGAGAGCTCCTACAATGAGCAGTTCTTC	CASSQAESSYNEQFF
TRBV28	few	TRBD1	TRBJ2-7	TGTGCCAGCAGTTTATATGGGGGACAGTACGAGCAGTACTTC	CASSLYGGQYEQYF
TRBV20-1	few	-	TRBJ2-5	TGCAGTGCTAGAGATCAGGGGGGACACCGCCAAGAGACCCAGTACTTC	CSARDQGGHRQETQYF
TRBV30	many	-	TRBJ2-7	TGTGCCTGGAGTGTGTTCTCGTACGAGCAGTACTTC	CAWSVFSYEQYF
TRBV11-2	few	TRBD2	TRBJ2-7	TGTGCCAGCAGCTCCATCGGGGGGAAGGGCTCCTACGAGCAGTACTTC	CASSSIGGKGSYEQYF
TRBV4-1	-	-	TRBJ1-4	TGCGCCAGCAGCCAGGGTAGGGCAACTAATGAAAAACTGTTTTTT	CASSQGRATNEKLFF
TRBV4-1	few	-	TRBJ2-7	TGCGCCAGCAGCCAAGTATTCGTATCCGAGCAGTACTTC	CASSQVFVSEQYF
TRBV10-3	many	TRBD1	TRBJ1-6	TGTGCCATCAGTGACGGACAGGGGGATTCACCCCTCCACTTT	CAISDGQGDSPLHF
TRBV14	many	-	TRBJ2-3	TGTGCCAGCAGCCATCGAGGGAGAGACACAGATACGCAGTATTTT	CASSHRGRDTDTQYF
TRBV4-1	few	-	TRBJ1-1	TGCGCCAGCAGCCAACATACAGGGAACACTGAAGCTTTCTTT	CASSQHTGNTEAFF
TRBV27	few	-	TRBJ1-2	TGTGCCAGCAGTTTTGGCAGTAACTATGGCTACACCTTC	CASSFGSNYGYTF
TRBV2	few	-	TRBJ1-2	TGTGCCAGCAGTGAAGGCGGGGGATATGGCTACACCTTC	CASSEGGGYGYTF
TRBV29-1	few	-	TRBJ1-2	TGCAGCGTTGAGACGGAGGAGTATGGCTACACCTTC	CSVETEEYGYTF
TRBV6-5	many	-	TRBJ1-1	TGTGCCAGCAGTCTTGGGGGACAGAACACTGAAGCTTTCTTT	CASSLGGQNTEAFF
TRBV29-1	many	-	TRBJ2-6	TGCAGCGTTGCCGGGGACTCTGGGGCCAACGTCCTGACTTTC	CSVAGDSGANVLTF
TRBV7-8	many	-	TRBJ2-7	TGTGCCAGCAGCTTAGCTCCAGGGAGCTTCTACGAGCAGTACTTC	CASSLAPGSFYEQYF
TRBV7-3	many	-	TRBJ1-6	TGTGCCAGCAGCTTGGAGATTGGATCACCCCTCCACTTT	CASSLEIGSPLHF
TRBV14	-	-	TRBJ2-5	TGTGCCAGCAGCCAAGATAAACGGACCCAGTACTTC	CASSQDKRTQYF
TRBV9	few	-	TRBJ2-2	TGTGCCAGCAGCGTAGATGGGGTTGACACCGGGGAGCTGTTTTTT	CASSVDGVDTGELFF
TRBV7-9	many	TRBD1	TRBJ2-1	TGTGCCAGCAGCTTAGGGGACAGGGGATACAATGAGCAGTTCTTC	CASSLGDRGYNEQFF
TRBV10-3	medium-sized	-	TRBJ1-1	TGTGCCATCAGTCCCGGGACTACAGCTTTCTTT	CAISPGTTAFF
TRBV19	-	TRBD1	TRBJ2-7	TGTGCCAGTTCCGGGACAGGGGGCGGCGAGCAGTACTTC	CASSGTGGGEQYF
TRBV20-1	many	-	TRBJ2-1	TGCAGTGCTAGGATTGAGAGCTCCTACAATGAGCAGTTCTTC	CSARIESSYNEQFF
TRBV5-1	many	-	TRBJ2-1	TGCGCCAGCAGCGGAGGGGGCGCGGATGAGCAGTTCTTC	CASSGGGADEQFF
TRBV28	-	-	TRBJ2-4	TGTGCCAGCAGTTTAATCGGGGACACCAAAAACATTCAGTACTTC	CASSLIGDTKNIQYF
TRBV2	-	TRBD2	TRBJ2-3	TGTGCCAGCAGTGAACCGAGGACTAGCGGGGGGATGGTAGATACGCAGTATTTT	CASSEPRTSGGMVDTQYF
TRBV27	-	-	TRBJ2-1	TGTGCCAGCAGTTTGGGGGCCTACAATGAGCAGTTCTTC	CASSLGAYNEQFF
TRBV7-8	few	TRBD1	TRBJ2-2	TGTGCCAGCAGCGGGAGGACAGGGAGTCACACCGGGGAGCTGTTTTTT	CASSGRTGSHTGELFF
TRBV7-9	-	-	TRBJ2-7	TGTGCCAGCAGCCTCGAGGGGAGTTCCTACGAGCAGTACTTC	CASSLEGSSYEQYF
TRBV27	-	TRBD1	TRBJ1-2	TGTGCCAGCAGAGGATTTGACAGGGGGCTGAGTGGCTACACCTTC	CASRGFDRGLSGYTF
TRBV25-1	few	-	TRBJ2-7	TGTGCCAGCAGTGAATTTTACGAGCAGTACTTC	CASSEFYEQYF